Reported below is one T cell receptor (beta chain). Its matching antigen is unknown. This specimen comes from a study of OX40 agonist ivuxolimab in advanced cancers. Study in general: Dose-escalation patients' cancers were hepatocellular carcinoma, melanoma, renal cell or head and neck cancer. Eligibility admitted prior anti-PD-1, anti-PD-L1 or anti-CTLA-4 therapy; roughly 40% had some. Partial responses were observed in three patients, of whom one had hepatocellular carcinoma and two had cutaneous melanoma.

V gave up 10 bases and J gave up 6 bases, with 16 bases separating them. Germline CDR1 is MDHEN and CDR2 is SYDVKM. The CDR3 spans 12 residues. Study-level results: Clonal expansion by week 6 occurred in CD4+ and CD8+ blood T cells (at 0.1 to 3.0 mg/kg).

Assay used: immunoSEQ multiplex PCR; TCRdb lists only in-frame clones, some missing. The table includes about 53,000 clones, more than 70% detected once. Sequencing used CD4+ or CD8+ T cells sorted from blood, obtained in a trial of the OX40 agonist ivuxolimab. This TCR was sampled from an adult with an advanced solid tumor such as melanoma, head and neck, liver or kidney cancer. The chain uses TRBV28 and TRBJ2-7; D not certain. This CDR3 is CATGEQLGEQYF. In DNA form, the CDR3 reads TGTGCCACCGGAGAACAGCTGGGCGAGCAGTACTTC.